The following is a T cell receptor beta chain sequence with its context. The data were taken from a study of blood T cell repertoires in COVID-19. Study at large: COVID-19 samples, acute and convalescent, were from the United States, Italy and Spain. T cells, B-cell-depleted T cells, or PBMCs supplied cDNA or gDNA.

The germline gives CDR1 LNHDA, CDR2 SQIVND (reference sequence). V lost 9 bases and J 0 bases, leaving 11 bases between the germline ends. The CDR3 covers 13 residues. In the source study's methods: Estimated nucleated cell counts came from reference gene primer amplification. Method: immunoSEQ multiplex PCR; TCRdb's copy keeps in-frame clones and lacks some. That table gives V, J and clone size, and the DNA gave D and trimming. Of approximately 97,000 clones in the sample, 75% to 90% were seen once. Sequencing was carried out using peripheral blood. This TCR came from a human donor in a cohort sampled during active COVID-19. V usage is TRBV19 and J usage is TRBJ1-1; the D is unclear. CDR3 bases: TGTGCCAGCCGTATCACAATGAACACTGAAGCTTTCTTT. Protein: CASRITMNTEAFF.